These T cell receptor beta chains were read from a single sample in a study of shared clonotypes between healthy human individuals. Some clones are missing from TCRdb's copy, which holds only in-frame ones; the method was immunoSEQ multiplex PCR. The table shows under 750,000 clones, with 72% occurring only once. The material sequenced was memory CD4+ T cells sorted from blood. The receptors originated from a woman in her thirties in good health. Each CDR3 is given with its conserved first and last residue. A D gene is named only where the DNA matches it firmly. Clone sizes are given selectively: once, few, many, or a class where the clone is expanded.

clone_size: -; d_call: TRBD1; v_call: TRBV5-4; j_call: TRBJ2-5; cdr3_aa: CASSGDRGGETQYF; cdr3_nt: TGTGCCAGCAGCGGAGACAGGGGGGGAGAGACCCAGTACTTC
clone_size: few; d_call: -; v_call: TRBV7-9; j_call: TRBJ1-2; cdr3_aa: CASSYDYYGYTF; cdr3_nt: TGTGCCAGCAGCTATGACTACTATGGCTACACCTTC
clone_size: -; d_call: -; v_call: TRBV18; j_call: TRBJ1-5; cdr3_aa: CASSPHKDQPQHF; cdr3_nt: TGTGCCAGCTCACCACACAAGGATCAGCCCCAGCATTTT
clone_size: many; d_call: -; v_call: TRBV27; j_call: TRBJ2-3; cdr3_aa: CASSPNRRPTSTDTQYF; cdr3_nt: TGTGCCAGCAGTCCAAACAGGAGACCTACTAGCACAGATACGCAGTATTTT
clone_size: few; d_call: -; v_call: TRBV1; j_call: TRBJ1-5; cdr3_aa: CTSSQTEYQPQHF; cdr3_nt: TGCACCAGCAGCCAGACAGAATATCAGCCCCAGCATTTT
clone_size: -; d_call: -; v_call: TRBV28; j_call: TRBJ2-1; cdr3_aa: CASSLVGEVYEQFF; cdr3_nt: TGTGCCAGCAGTTTGGTGGGAGAGGTCTATGAGCAGTTCTTC
clone_size: -; d_call: TRBD1; v_call: TRBV7-6; j_call: TRBJ2-7; cdr3_aa: CASSLGGTGGSEQYF; cdr3_nt: TGTGCCAGCAGCTTAGGCGGGACAGGGGGAAGCGAGCAGTACTTC
clone_size: -; d_call: TRBD2; v_call: TRBV19; j_call: TRBJ2-3; cdr3_aa: CASSIAGGTDTQYF; cdr3_nt: TGTGCCAGTAGTATTGCGGGAGGCACAGATACGCAGTATTTT
clone_size: -; d_call: TRBD2; v_call: TRBV28; j_call: TRBJ2-7; cdr3_aa: CASNWGGTNEQYF; cdr3_nt: TGTGCCAGCAACTGGGGGGGGACTAACGAGCAGTACTTC
clone_size: -; d_call: TRBD1; v_call: TRBV28; j_call: TRBJ2-7; cdr3_aa: CASSLPGQGYEQYF; cdr3_nt: TGTGCCAGCAGTTTACCGGGACAGGGGTACGAGCAGTACTTC
clone_size: few; d_call: TRBD1; v_call: TRBV19; j_call: TRBJ1-1; cdr3_aa: CASSLAGGTEAFF; cdr3_nt: TGTGCCAGTAGTTTGGCAGGGGGCACTGAAGCTTTCTTT
clone_size: -; d_call: -; v_call: TRBV7-9; j_call: TRBJ2-1; cdr3_aa: CASSPEQTTYNEQFF; cdr3_nt: TGTGCCAGCAGCCCTGAGCAGACCACCTACAATGAGCAGTTCTTC
clone_size: -; d_call: -; v_call: TRBV6-1; j_call: TRBJ2-5; cdr3_aa: CASSLRGLETQYF; cdr3_nt: TGTGCCAGCAGTCTCAGGGGATTGGAGACCCAGTACTTC
clone_size: -; d_call: -; v_call: TRBV5-1; j_call: TRBJ1-1; cdr3_aa: CASSPWGQWNTEAFF; cdr3_nt: TGCGCCAGCAGCCCCTGGGGGCAGTGGAACACTGAAGCTTTCTTT
clone_size: -; d_call: -; v_call: TRBV5-1; j_call: TRBJ2-3; cdr3_aa: CASSWGGDTDTQYF; cdr3_nt: TGCGCCAGCAGCTGGGGAGGCGACACAGATACGCAGTATTTT
clone_size: -; d_call: -; v_call: TRBV27; j_call: TRBJ2-7; cdr3_aa: CASSFGSGSSYEQYF; cdr3_nt: TGTGCCAGCAGTTTTGGATCGGGATCCTCTTACGAGCAGTACTTC
clone_size: many; d_call: -; v_call: TRBV7-8; j_call: TRBJ1-4; cdr3_aa: CASSWIWAGTTNEKLFF; cdr3_nt: TGTGCCAGCAGCTGGATCTGGGCCGGGACAACTAATGAAAAACTGTTTTTT
clone_size: -; d_call: TRBD2; v_call: TRBV5-1; j_call: TRBJ2-3; cdr3_aa: CASSLVGGSSDTQYF; cdr3_nt: TGCGCCAGCAGCTTGGTTGGCGGGAGTTCAGATACGCAGTATTTT
clone_size: -; d_call: -; v_call: TRBV27; j_call: TRBJ1-5; cdr3_aa: CASSLSVGDPFYSNQPQHF; cdr3_nt: TGTGCCAGCAGTCTTTCTGTGGGGGACCCCTTCTATAGCAATCAGCCCCAGCATTTT
clone_size: -; d_call: -; v_call: TRBV5-4; j_call: TRBJ1-5; cdr3_aa: CASSLGVSRNQPQHF; cdr3_nt: TGTGCCAGCAGCTTGGGGGTATCGCGCAATCAGCCCCAGCATTTT
clone_size: -; d_call: -; v_call: TRBV11-2; j_call: TRBJ2-1; cdr3_aa: CASSSTPVRGGEQFF; cdr3_nt: TGTGCCAGCAGCTCAACCCCAGTGAGGGGCGGTGAGCAGTTCTTC
clone_size: many; d_call: TRBD2; v_call: TRBV6-4; j_call: TRBJ2-2; cdr3_aa: CASSGTSGSTGELFF; cdr3_nt: TGTGCCAGCAGTGGGACTAGCGGGAGCACCGGGGAGCTGTTTTTT
clone_size: -; d_call: -; v_call: TRBV6-1; j_call: TRBJ1-1; cdr3_aa: CASRRTAPNTEAFF; cdr3_nt: TGTGCCAGCAGGAGGACAGCGCCGAACACTGAAGCTTTCTTT
clone_size: -; d_call: TRBD1; v_call: TRBV6-5; j_call: TRBJ1-5; cdr3_aa: CASRRGTVNQPQHF; cdr3_nt: TGTGCCAGCAGACGAGGGACAGTCAATCAGCCCCAGCATTTT
clone_size: few; d_call: -; v_call: TRBV4-2; j_call: TRBJ1-6; cdr3_aa: CASSQAHRTNSPLHF; cdr3_nt: TGTGCCAGCAGCCAAGCCCATAGGACGAATTCACCCCTCCACTTT
clone_size: -; d_call: -; v_call: TRBV7-9; j_call: TRBJ2-7; cdr3_aa: CASSLVELSLPYEQYF; cdr3_nt: TGTGCCAGCAGCTTAGTTGAGCTCAGCCTTCCCTACGAGCAGTACTTC
clone_size: -; d_call: -; v_call: TRBV29-1; j_call: TRBJ2-1; cdr3_aa: CSVYSDSGNEQFF; cdr3_nt: TGCAGCGTTTACTCAGATTCAGGGAATGAGCAGTTCTTC
clone_size: -; d_call: TRBD1; v_call: TRBV5-1; j_call: TRBJ1-6; cdr3_aa: CASSLGQGAVPLHF; cdr3_nt: TGCGCCAGCAGCTTGGGACAGGGGGCGGTCCCCCTCCACTTT
clone_size: -; d_call: -; v_call: TRBV7-2; j_call: TRBJ1-2; cdr3_aa: CASSFDTAYGYTF; cdr3_nt: TGTGCCAGCAGCTTTGACACGGCCTATGGCTACACCTTC
clone_size: few; d_call: -; v_call: TRBV18; j_call: TRBJ1-4; cdr3_aa: CASSGSNEKLFF; cdr3_nt: TGTGCCAGCTCGGGAAGTAATGAAAAACTGTTTTTT
clone_size: -; d_call: TRBD2; v_call: TRBV10-3; j_call: TRBJ2-3; cdr3_aa: CAAGGSQSLGTDTQYF; cdr3_nt: TGTGCCGCCGGGGGGTCACAGTCTCTAGGCACAGATACGCAGTATTTT
clone_size: -; d_call: TRBD1; v_call: TRBV28; j_call: TRBJ2-7; cdr3_aa: CASSNNRGHYEQYF; cdr3_nt: TGTGCCAGCAGTAACAACAGGGGACACTACGAGCAGTACTTC
clone_size: -; d_call: -; v_call: TRBV7-8; j_call: TRBJ2-1; cdr3_aa: CASSLNPGTGNNEQFF; cdr3_nt: TGTGCCAGCAGCCTAAACCCCGGGACGGGAAACAATGAGCAGTTCTTC
clone_size: -; d_call: -; v_call: TRBV2; j_call: TRBJ1-5; cdr3_aa: CASSSQGNDQPQHF; cdr3_nt: TGTGCCAGCAGTTCACAGGGAAATGATCAGCCCCAGCATTTT
clone_size: -; d_call: -; v_call: TRBV6-1; j_call: TRBJ1-5; cdr3_aa: CASSFLNQPQHF; cdr3_nt: TGTGCCAGCAGTTTCCTCAACCAGCCCCAGCATTTT
clone_size: -; d_call: TRBD1; v_call: TRBV19; j_call: TRBJ1-5; cdr3_aa: CASRTGTGDNQPQHF; cdr3_nt: TGTGCCAGTAGAACCGGGACAGGGGATAATCAGCCCCAGCATTTT
clone_size: -; d_call: -; v_call: TRBV6-5; j_call: TRBJ2-1; cdr3_aa: CASRRGGGSVNEQFF; cdr3_nt: TGTGCCAGCAGACGGGGAGGCGGCTCAGTCAATGAGCAGTTCTTC
clone_size: -; d_call: TRBD2; v_call: TRBV10-3; j_call: TRBJ2-1; cdr3_aa: CATTQAAGDYNEQFF; cdr3_nt: TGTGCCACAACCCAGGCAGCGGGAGACTACAATGAGCAGTTCTTC
clone_size: -; d_call: -; v_call: TRBV11-2; j_call: TRBJ2-5; cdr3_aa: CASSPRTLQETQYF; cdr3_nt: TGTGCCAGCAGCCCAAGGACTCTTCAAGAGACCCAGTACTTC
clone_size: -; d_call: -; v_call: TRBV7-3; j_call: TRBJ2-1; cdr3_aa: CASSYDPGPWDEQFF; cdr3_nt: TGTGCCAGCAGCTACGACCCAGGGCCCTGGGATGAGCAGTTCTTC
clone_size: -; d_call: -; v_call: TRBV18; j_call: TRBJ1-1; cdr3_aa: CASSRSLSGGGYEAFF; cdr3_nt: TGTGCCAGCTCACGCTCCCTTAGTGGGGGTGGGTATGAAGCTTTCTTT